The 9 T cell receptor beta chains listed next were all sequenced from one sample in a study of STAT5B mutations in CD4+ large granular lymphocyte leukemia. Libraries were prepared by immunoSEQ multiplex PCR; TCRdb keeps only in-frame clonotypes and omits some of them. The sample records around 25,000 clones, around 72% being singletons. Source material: CD4+ T cells from blood buffy coats. These receptors were collected from a human donor in good health.

The rearrangement joins TRBV20-1 to TRBJ2-7; D not resolved. CDR1 and CDR2 (germline): DFQATT, SNEGSKA (reference sequence). V was shortened by 6 bases and J by 4 bases, with 10 bases between the two germline ends. This CDR3 is built from 11 residues. CDR3 protein: CSANALYEQYF. The CDR3, as DNA: TGCAGTGCCAACGCCTTATACGAGCAGTACTTC.

The CDR3 loop reads CASSPGIADTQYF. As DNA, the CDR3 is TGTGCCAGCTCACCCGGAATTGCAGATACGCAGTATTTT. The rearrangement links TRBV18 to TRBJ2-3, with no clear D. V dropped 3 bases and J dropped 4 bases, with 8 bases sitting between them. This CDR3 is 13 amino acids long. The germline V gene encodes CDR1 KGHSH and CDR2 LQKENI.

This chain uses TRBV11-3 with TRBJ2-7, with D possibly TRBD1 on 6 matching bases. Trimming took off 1 base at V and 3 bases at J, with 10 bases between the two ends. The V gene's germline CDR1 is SGHNT and CDR2 YENEEA. CDR3 size: 14 residues. CDR3 residues: CASSLGRGSYEQYF. CDR3 bases: TGTGCCAGCAGCTTAGGCAGGGGAAGCTACGAGCAGTACTTC.

The chain couples TRBV6-4 to TRBJ2-1; 9 nucleotides agree with TRBD1. The germline V gene has CDR1 MRHNA and CDR2 SNTAGT. CDR3 length: 13 amino acids. J lost 8 bases, V lost 4 bases, and 3 bases had no gene match. This CDR3 reads CASSAGTGYEQFF. CDR3 DNA sequence: TGTGCCAGCAGTGCCGGGACAGGGTATGAGCAGTTCTTC.

This chain connects TRBV29-1 to TRBJ1-3; D possibly corresponds to TRBD1 (5 bases). V was trimmed by 2 bases and J by 4 bases, leaving 9 bases between them. The V gene's germline CDR1 is SQVTM and CDR2 ANQGSEA. The CDR3 extends over 13 amino acids. CDR3 nucleotide sequence: TGCAGCGTTGAAAAGGGGTTGGGAAACACCATATATTTT. The encoded protein is CSVEKGLGNTIYF.

The chain uses TRBV7-2 and TRBJ2-4; perhaps D is TRBD1 or TRBD2 (5 bases each). The CDR3 loop spans 16 amino acids. Between the trimmed V and J ends, which lost 5 bases and 7 bases, there was a span of 21 bases. Germline V gives CDR1 SGHTA, CDR2 FQGNSA. The DNA of the CDR3 is TGTGCCAGCAGCGAAAGGGGTGGCGGGCTGCTGAACATTCAGTACTTC. It specifies CASSERGGGLLNIQYF.

This chain joins TRBV4-1 and TRBJ1-2, with TRBD1 matching over 11 bases. J lost 4 bases, V lost 1 base, and 14 bases had no gene match. Germline V gene data show CDR1 as MGHRA and CDR2 as YSYEKL. The CDR3 spans 19 residues. The CDR3 DNA follows: TGCGCCAGCAGCCAAGGAGCGTTAAGGACAGGGGGCAAGGGCTATGGCTACACCTTC. This sequence encodes CASSQGALRTGGKGYGYTF.

This chain links TRBV14 with TRBJ1-1, with TRBD1 matching 7 bases. With 2 bases clipped from V and 6 bases from J, the junction kept 3 bases outside the gene matches. The CDR3 totals 13 residues. Germline values: CDR1 SGHDN, CDR2 FVKESK. In nucleotides, the CDR3 is TGTGCCAGCAGCCAATTCCAGGGGGCTGAAGCTTTCTTT. Amino acids: CASSQFQGAEAFF.

This chain links TRBV5-6 with TRBJ2-5, with D uncertain. The CDR3 is 12 amino acids. Trimming left V 4 bases short and J 4 bases short, with 8 bases between. Germline V CDR1 and CDR2: SGHDT, YYEEEE. Here the CDR3 DNA reads TGTGCCAGCAGCGCAGGAAGAGAGACCCAGTACTTC. As protein: CASSAGRETQYF.